This T cell receptor beta chain is drawn from a study of T-cell reconstitution after alpha-beta-depleted transplantation in children. The germline CDR1 and CDR2 sequences are DFQATT and SNEGSKA (reference sequence). With 7 bases removed from V and 2 bases from J, the gap between germline ends came to 25 bases. The CDR3 consists of 17 residues. Preparation of the TCRbeta library used unique molecular identifiers. TCRdb processed the PCR reads anew with MiXCR; each CDR3 protein has one entry. The sample records about 610,000 distinct CDR3 sequences, about 11% being singletons. The TCR sequence derives from a human donor who donated a stem cell graft to a child with acute myeloid leukemia. The genes are TRBV20-1 and TRBJ2-3, with D unclear. The specimen was PBMCs from the stem cell graft donor, collected from the stem cell graft. The CDR3 sequence is CSVTGLIPLRITDTQYF. The CDR3 DNA is TGCAGTGTTACGGGCCTTATCCCACTTAGGATCACAGATACGCAGTATTTT.